One TCR beta chain is described in this entry. This specimen belongs to a study of blood T cell repertoires in COVID-19. Study summary: The origin of the acute and convalescent COVID-19 samples was the United States, Italy and Spain. Nucleic acid was either cDNA or gDNA, and it came from T cells, B-cell-depleted T cells, or PBMCs.

Unmatched junction bases numbered 10, after V lost 4 bases and J lost 2 bases. The CDR3 spans 16 residues. Per the germline V gene, CDR1 is LNHNV and CDR2 is YYDKDF (reference sequence). In the authors' methods: By means of reference gene primer amplification, nucleated cell counts were estimated. The data were produced by immunoSEQ multiplex PCR, yet TCRdb's version contains in-frame clones alone and is incomplete. The V and J calls and clone size were taken over from that table, and D and trimming were inferred from the DNA. The data hold about 250,000 clones, with roughly nine tenths observed a single time.

The clonotype originates from a man younger than 35 with active or convalescent COVID-19. The chain combines TRBV15 with TRBJ1-2; 7 nucleotides align to TRBD1. The sample comprised peripheral blood. The CDR3 nucleotides read TGTGCCACCAGCAAAGGACAGGACTCCCCGAACTATGGCTACACCTTC. It codes for CATSKGQDSPNYGYTF.